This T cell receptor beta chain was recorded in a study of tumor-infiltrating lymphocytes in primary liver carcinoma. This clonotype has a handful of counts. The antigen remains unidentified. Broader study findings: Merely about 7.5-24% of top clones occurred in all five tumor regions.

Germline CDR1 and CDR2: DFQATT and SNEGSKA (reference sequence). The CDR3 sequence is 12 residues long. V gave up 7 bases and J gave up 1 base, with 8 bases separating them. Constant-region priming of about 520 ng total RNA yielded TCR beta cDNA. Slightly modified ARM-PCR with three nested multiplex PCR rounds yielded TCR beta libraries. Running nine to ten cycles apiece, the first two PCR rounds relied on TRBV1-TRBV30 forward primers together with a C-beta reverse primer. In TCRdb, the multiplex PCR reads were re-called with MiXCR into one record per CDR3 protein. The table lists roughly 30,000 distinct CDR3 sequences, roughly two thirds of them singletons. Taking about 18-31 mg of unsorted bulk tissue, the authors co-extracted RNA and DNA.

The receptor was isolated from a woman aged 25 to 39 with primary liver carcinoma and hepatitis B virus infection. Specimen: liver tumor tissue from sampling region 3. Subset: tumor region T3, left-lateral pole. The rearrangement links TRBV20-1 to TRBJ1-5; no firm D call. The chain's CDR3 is CSGRESNQPQHF. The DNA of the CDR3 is TGCAGTGGGCGGGAGAGCAATCAGCCCCAGCATTTT.